These 21 T cell receptor beta chains were sequenced from one sample in a study of early T cells in non-severe SARS-CoV-2 infection. TCRdb re-derived calls from the 5' RACE reads in MiXCR, one entry per CDR3 protein. The table shows about 60,000 distinct CDR3 sequences, with around 6% occurring only once. The source material was whole blood. All receptors derive from an adult who was a healthcare worker with PCR-confirmed SARS-CoV-2 infection or an uninfected control (not recorded which).

For the CDR3, the DNA is TGTGCCAGCACCCGGGGGACCTACGAGCAGTACTTC. This gives the protein CASTRGTYEQYF. This rearrangement joins TRBV6-2 or TRBV6-3 to TRBJ2-7, with a possible D match to TRBD2 (6 bases). Germline V gene sequence: CDR1 MNHEY, CDR2 SVGEGT. This CDR3 contains 12 residues. V shed 7 bases and J shed 2 bases, with 9 bases lying between them.

This clonotype was counted ten times or more. The rearrangement uses TRBV9 and TRBJ1-4, with D possibly TRBD1 on 5 matching bases. V was cut by 4 bases and J by 10 bases, with 23 bases left in between. CDR1 and CDR2 from the germline V gene are SGDLS and YYNGEE. The CDR3 contains 16 residues. The CDR3 DNA follows: TGTGCCAGCAGCCCTACCTCGACCCAGGGCGGGGGAAAACTGTTTTTT. It specifies CASSPTSTQGGGKLFF. Combining the CDR3 with reference TRBV9 and TRBJ1-4 gives the whole variable domain DSGVTQTPKHLITATGQRVTLRCSPRSGDLSVYWYQQSLDQGLQFLIQYYNGEERAKGNILERFSAQQFPDLHSELNLSSLELGDSALYFCASSPTSTQGGGKLFFGSGTQLSVL.

This clonotype was recorded at least ten times. J is TRBJ1-2 and V is TRBV2, with D maybe TRBD1 (5 bases). The ends were cut back, 7 bases at V and 7 bases at J, with 16 bases in the middle. The CDR3 has 13 amino acids. Germline assignment: CDR1 SNHLY and CDR2 FYNNEI. The CDR3 DNA is TGTGCCAGCACCCGAGATTCCCAGGGTGGCTACACCTTC. It specifies CASTRDSQGGYTF.

This clonotype was observed many times. V is TRBV18 and J is TRBJ1-2; 10 nucleotides match TRBD1. CDR1 is KGHSH and CDR2 is LQKENI in the germline V gene. The CDR3 is 18 residues long. V lost 6 bases to trimming and J lost 0 bases; unmatched junction nucleotides: 13. The CDR3 loop reads CASSPVGTGAQPNYGYTF. The DNA of the CDR3 is TGTGCCAGCTCCCCCGTCGGGACAGGGGCGCAACCTAACTATGGCTACACCTTC.

This clonotype came up a few times. The chain combines TRBV5-6 with TRBJ2-4; possible D gene TRBD1, 5 bases. Trimming pared 3 bases from V and 0 bases from J, leaving 13 bases between. From germline, CDR1 is SGHDT and CDR2 YYEEEE. The CDR3 covers 16 residues. The CDR3 bases are TGTGCCAGCAGCTCCCAGACAGCCAGAGCCAAAAACATTCAGTACTTC. Amino acids: CASSSQTARAKNIQYF.

A word on this clonotype: A much larger clone differs from this one at a single base, so this may be a read error. The chain recombines TRBV15 with TRBJ2-2, with no clear D. Trimming took off 0 bases at V and 7 bases at J, with 18 bases between the two ends. The CDR3 is 17 amino acids. CDR1 LNHNV and CDR2 YYDKDF come from the germline V gene (reference sequence). The chain's CDR3 is CATSRDLLLLSNGELFF. Here the CDR3 DNA reads TGTGCCACCAGCAGAGATCTTTTATTGCTTAGCAACGGGGAGCTGTTTTTT.

This clonotype was counted a few times. The chain recombines TRBV29-1 with TRBJ2-1; D assignment may be TRBD1 or TRBD2 (6 bases each). The CDR3 totals 17 residues. The V and J ends lost 5 bases and 2 bases respectively, with 22 bases between them. Germline assignment: CDR1 SQVTM and CDR2 ANQGSEA. The CDR3 loop is CSVLGGSRANPYNEQFF. The CDR3, as DNA: TGCAGCGTTTTAGGGGGGAGCAGGGCAAACCCCTACAATGAGCAGTTCTTC.

This clonotype has a count of ten or more. V usage is TRBV7-8 and J usage is TRBJ1-4; tentative D call: TRBD1 (6 bases). V was pared by 2 bases and J by 8 bases, with 12 bases between. CDR3 length equals 14 residues. Germline V gene sequence: CDR1 SGHVS, CDR2 FQNEAQ. CDR3 region: CASSLTGTAEKLFF. DNA of the CDR3: TGTGCCAGCAGCTTAACAGGGACCGCAGAAAAACTGTTTTTT. Full variable domain (rest looked up from reference TRBV7-8 and TRBJ1-4): GAGVSQSPRYKVAKRGQDVALRCDPISGHVSLFWYQQALGQGPEFLTYFQNEAQLDKSGLPSDRFFAERPEGSVSTLKIQRTQQEDSAVYLCASSLTGTAEKLFFGSGTQLSVL.

This clonotype has a count of ten or more. The chain carries TRBV9 and TRBJ1-5, with unresolved D. Germline CDR1 and CDR2: SGDLS and YYNGEE. Trimming took 0 bases from V and 4 from J, leaving 11 bases between them. The CDR3 runs to 15 residues. CDR3 in DNA: TGTGCCAGCAGCGTAGAAGGCCGGACGAATCAGCCCCAGCATTTT. Translation gives CASSVEGRTNQPQHF.

This chain joins TRBV7-2 and TRBJ2-5; D unresolved. The germline gives CDR1 SGHTA, CDR2 FQGNSA. This CDR3 has 16 amino acids. V lost 2 bases to trimming and J lost 2 bases, with 15 bases between them. CDR3 DNA: TGTGCCAGCAGCTTACCCGGACGGACCAAACAAGAGACCCAGTACTTC. Protein: CASSLPGRTKQETQYF.

This chain connects TRBV7-9 to TRBJ1-1; no clear D. V was shortened by 1 base and J by 0 bases, with 6 bases between the two germline ends. Germline lookup yields CDR1 SEHNR and CDR2 FQNEAQ (reference sequence). The CDR3 spans 14 residues. For the CDR3, the DNA is TGTGCCAGCAGCTTAGGGGGTGTGAACACTGAAGCTTTCTTT. Translated: CASSLGGVNTEAFF.

This clonotype has just one count. This rearrangement joins TRBV2 to TRBJ1-2; 8 bases align to TRBD1. CDR1 is SNHLY and CDR2 is FYNNEI in the germline V gene. V lost 5 bases to trimming and J lost 3 bases; unmatched junction nucleotides: 5. The CDR3 is 14 amino acids. CDR3 nucleotides: TGTGCCAGCAGTACAGACAGGGGTGACTATGGCTACACCTTC. It specifies CASSTDRGDYGYTF.

The chain uses TRBV12-3 or TRBV12-4 and TRBJ1-3; TRBD1 is a possible D gene (5 bases). V shed 10 bases and J shed 7 bases, with 20 bases lying between them. The CDR3 runs to 14 residues. The CDR3 DNA is TGTGCCATCCAGACTAGATGGGGGAGTAACACCATATATTTT. The encoded protein is CAIQTRWGSNTIYF.

This clonotype turned up a few times. V gene TRBV27 combines with J gene TRBJ2-1; 9 bases are shared with TRBD2. CDR1 is MNHEY and CDR2 is SMNVEV in the germline V gene (reference sequence). After removal of 1 base from V and 9 bases from J, the junction contained 7 bases not matched to a gene. CDR3 size: 15 residues. CDR3 sequence reads: CASSLFGGRAGEQFF. CDR3 sequence (DNA): TGTGCCAGCAGTTTATTTGGCGGGAGGGCCGGTGAGCAGTTCTTC.

In this sample, this clonotype turned up many times. This chain joins TRBV11-2 and TRBJ1-1; tentative D call: TRBD1 (5 bases). V lost 3 bases and J lost 5, with 13 bases in between. The CDR3 is 14 residues long. Germline CDR1 reads SGHAT; CDR2 reads FQNNGV. This CDR3 is CASSFRGAGTEAFF. The CDR3 DNA reads TGTGCCAGCAGCTTTAGGGGCGCCGGGACTGAAGCTTTCTTT.

This clonotype was seen at least ten times. The chain uses TRBV6-5 and TRBJ2-7; the D gene is possibly TRBD2 (5 bases). CDR1 is MNHEY, CDR2 SVGAGI, per germline. CDR3 size: 17 residues. Trimming removed 2 bases from V and 4 bases from J, with 21 bases in between. The CDR3 region is CASSYLSSGILGYEQYF. Here the CDR3 DNA reads TGTGCCAGCAGTTACCTTTCGTCGGGGATCCTCGGATACGAGCAGTACTTC.

This sequence joins TRBV7-2 and TRBJ2-5; possibly TRBD2 for D (5 bases). Germline assignment: CDR1 SGHTA and CDR2 FQGNSA. The CDR3 sequence is 13 residues long. V was shortened by 4 bases and J by 5 bases, with 11 bases between the two germline ends. The CDR3 sequence: CASSSREGETQYF. The CDR3, as DNA: TGTGCCAGCAGCTCCCGCGAGGGTGAGACCCAGTACTTC.

There are many counts of this clonotype. The chain links TRBV27 to TRBJ1-6; the match to TRBD1 covers 7 bases. J gave up 7 bases and V 5 bases, and 11 bases lay outside the gene matches. The CDR3 sequence is 16 residues long. Per germline, CDR1 MNHEY and CDR2 SMNVEV (reference sequence). The CDR3, as DNA: TGTGCCAGCAGTGCTAGACGACAGGGACGGAATTCACCCCTCCACTTT. Translation: CASSARRQGRNSPLHF.

This clonotype was counted ten times or more. The chain joins TRBV29-1 to TRBJ2-1, with 8 bases aligning to TRBD1. Germline loops: CDR1 SQVTM, CDR2 ANQGSEA. J was trimmed by 4 bases and V by 3 bases; bases with no gene match: 2. CDR3 length: 13 residues. This CDR3 is CSVEGDRYNEQFF. CDR3 DNA sequence: TGCAGCGTTGAGGGGGACAGGTACAATGAGCAGTTCTTC.

V is TRBV29-1 and J is TRBJ2-6, with 8 bases that match TRBD1. Germline lookup yields CDR1 SQVTM and CDR2 ANQGSEA. Trimming removed 6 bases from V and 0 bases from J; junction bases left unmatched: 10. This CDR3 comprises 17 residues. CDR3 region: CSVYPGQAISGANVLTF. CDR3 nucleotide sequence: TGCAGCGTCTATCCGGGACAGGCTATCTCTGGGGCCAACGTCCTGACTTTC. Combining the CDR3 with reference TRBV29-1 and TRBJ2-6 gives the whole variable domain SAVISQKPSRDICQRGTSLTIQCQVDSQVTMMFWYRQQPGQSLTLIATANQGSEATYESGFVIDKFPISRPNLTFSTLTVSNMSPEDSSIYLCSVYPGQAISGANVLTFGAGSRLTVL.

There are many counts of this clonotype. Written as DNA, the CDR3 is TGTGCCAGCAGTTACTCGAGTCTGGTCGGCACTGAAGCTTTCTTT. Translated, it gives CASSYSSLVGTEAFF. The J gene is TRBJ1-1, the V gene TRBV6-2 or TRBV6-3; no clear D. V was pared by 0 bases and J by 4 bases, with 12 bases between. The germline V gene encodes CDR1 MNHEY and CDR2 SVGEGT. CDR3 length equals 15 residues.